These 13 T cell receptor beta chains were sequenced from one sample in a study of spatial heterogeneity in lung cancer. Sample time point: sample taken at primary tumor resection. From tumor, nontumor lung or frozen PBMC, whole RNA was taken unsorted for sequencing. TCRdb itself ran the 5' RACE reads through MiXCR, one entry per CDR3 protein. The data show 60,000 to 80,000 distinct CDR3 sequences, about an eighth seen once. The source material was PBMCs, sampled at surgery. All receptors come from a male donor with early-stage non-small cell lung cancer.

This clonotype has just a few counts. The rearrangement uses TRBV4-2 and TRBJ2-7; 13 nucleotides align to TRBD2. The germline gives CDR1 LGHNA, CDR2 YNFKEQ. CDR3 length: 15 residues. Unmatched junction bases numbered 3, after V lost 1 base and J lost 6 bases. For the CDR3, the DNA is TGTGCCAGCAGCCAAGGGACTAGCGGGAGCCCCGAGCAGTACTTC. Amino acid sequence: CASSQGTSGSPEQYF.

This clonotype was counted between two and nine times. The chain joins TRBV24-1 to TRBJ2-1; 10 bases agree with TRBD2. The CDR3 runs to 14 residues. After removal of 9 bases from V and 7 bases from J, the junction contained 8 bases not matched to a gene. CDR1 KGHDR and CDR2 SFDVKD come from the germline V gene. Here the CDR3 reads CATGLAGVLNEQFF. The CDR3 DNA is TGTGCCACCGGCCTAGCGGGAGTTTTGAATGAGCAGTTCTTC.

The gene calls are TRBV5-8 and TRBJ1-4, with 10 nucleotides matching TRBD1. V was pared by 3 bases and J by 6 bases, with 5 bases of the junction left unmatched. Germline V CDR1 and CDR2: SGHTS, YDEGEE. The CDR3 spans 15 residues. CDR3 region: CASSSWGTGDEKLFF. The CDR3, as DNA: TGTGCCAGCAGCTCCTGGGGGACAGGGGATGAAAAACTGTTTTTT.

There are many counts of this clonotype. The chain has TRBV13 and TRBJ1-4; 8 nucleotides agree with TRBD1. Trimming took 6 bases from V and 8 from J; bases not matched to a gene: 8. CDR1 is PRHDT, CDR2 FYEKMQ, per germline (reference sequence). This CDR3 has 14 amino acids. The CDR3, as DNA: TGTGCCAGCAGGGCCGGGACAGGATCGGAAAAACTGTTTTTT. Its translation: CASRAGTGSEKLFF.

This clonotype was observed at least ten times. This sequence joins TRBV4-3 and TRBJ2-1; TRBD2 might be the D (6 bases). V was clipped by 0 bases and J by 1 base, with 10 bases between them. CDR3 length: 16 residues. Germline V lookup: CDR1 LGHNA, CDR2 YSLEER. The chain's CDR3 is CASSQEWLASYNEQFF. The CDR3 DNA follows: TGCGCCAGCAGCCAAGAGTGGCTAGCGTCCTACAATGAGCAGTTCTTC.

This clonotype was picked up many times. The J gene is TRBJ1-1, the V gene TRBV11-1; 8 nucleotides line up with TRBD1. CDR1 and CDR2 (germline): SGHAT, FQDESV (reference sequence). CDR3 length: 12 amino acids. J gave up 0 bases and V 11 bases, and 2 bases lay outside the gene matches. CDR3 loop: CAGQGMNTEAFF. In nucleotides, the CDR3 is TGTGCCGGACAGGGAATGAACACTGAAGCTTTCTTT.

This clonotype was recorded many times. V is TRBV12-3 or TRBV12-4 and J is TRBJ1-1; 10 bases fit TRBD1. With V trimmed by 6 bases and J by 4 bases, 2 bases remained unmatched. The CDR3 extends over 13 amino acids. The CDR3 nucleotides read TGTGCCAGCAGGCGGGACAGGGGCACTGAAGCTTTCTTT. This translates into CASRRDRGTEAFF.

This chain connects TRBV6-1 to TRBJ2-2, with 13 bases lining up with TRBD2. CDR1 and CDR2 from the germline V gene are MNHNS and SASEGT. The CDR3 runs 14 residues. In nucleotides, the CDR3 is TGTGCGACCGGGACTAGCGGGGTCACCGGGGAGCTGTTTTTT. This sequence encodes CATGTSGVTGELFF.

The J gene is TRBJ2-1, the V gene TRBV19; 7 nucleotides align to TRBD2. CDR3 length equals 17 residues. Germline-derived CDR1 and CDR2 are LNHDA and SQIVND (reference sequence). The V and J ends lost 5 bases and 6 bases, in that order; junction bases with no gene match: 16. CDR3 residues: CASSSTHNGGSSNEQFF. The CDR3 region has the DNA TGTGCCAGTAGTTCCACCCATAATGGCGGGAGCAGCAATGAGCAGTTCTTC.

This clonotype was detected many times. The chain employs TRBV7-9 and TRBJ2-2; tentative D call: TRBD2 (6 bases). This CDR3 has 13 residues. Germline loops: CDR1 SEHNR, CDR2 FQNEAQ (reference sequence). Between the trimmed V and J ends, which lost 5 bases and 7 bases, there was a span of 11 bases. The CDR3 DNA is TGTGCCAGCAGCCCCCTCGGGGGCGGGGAGCTGTTTTTT. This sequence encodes CASSPLGGGELFF.

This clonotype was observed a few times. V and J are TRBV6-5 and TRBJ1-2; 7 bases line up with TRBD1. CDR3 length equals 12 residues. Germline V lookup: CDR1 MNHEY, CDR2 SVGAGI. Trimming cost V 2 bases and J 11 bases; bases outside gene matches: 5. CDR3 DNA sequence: TGTGCCAGCAGTTACGAGGGACAGCTGTACACCTTC. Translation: CASSYEGQLYTF.

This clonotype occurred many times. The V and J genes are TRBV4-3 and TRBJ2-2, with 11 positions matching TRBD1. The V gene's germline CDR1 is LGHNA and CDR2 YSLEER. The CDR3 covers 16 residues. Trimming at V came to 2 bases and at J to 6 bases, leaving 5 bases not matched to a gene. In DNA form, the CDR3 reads TGCGCCAGCAGCCAACAGGACAGGGGGCTGTCCGGGGAGCTGTTTTTT. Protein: CASSQQDRGLSGELFF.

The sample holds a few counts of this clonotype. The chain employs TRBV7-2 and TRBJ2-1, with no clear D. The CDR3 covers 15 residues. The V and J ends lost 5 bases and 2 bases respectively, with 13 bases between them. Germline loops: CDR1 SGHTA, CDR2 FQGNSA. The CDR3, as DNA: TGTGCCAGCAGCCCTCTCGGCGGAGCCTACAATGAGCAGTTCTTC. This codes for CASSPLGGAYNEQFF.